The subject of this entry is one TCR beta chain. Its binding antigen is unknown. Per-nucleotide qualities are absent, and no much larger clonotype sits a single base away. Reading the germline V gene (reference sequence) gives CDR1 GTSNPN and CDR2 SVGIG. The trim is 0 bases for V and 0 bases for J, with a gap of 6 bases between the germline ends. The CDR3 contains 13 residues, cysteine and phenylalanine counted. Of all the DNA, just the CDR3 is kept, 39 bases in frame from base 1. The sample belongs to a study of regulatory T cells in long-lasting Graves disease (dated by TCRdb to the early 2020s). Notes on the research overall: Antithyroid drugs had been taken for less than 3 months by newly diagnosed Graves' disease patients. The study was conducted in China and was registered as a clinical trial. Peripheral blood TCR sequencing and RNA sequencing compared persistent Graves' disease patients with newly diagnosed Graves' disease patients. A total of approximately 35 samples were covered by TCR sequencing, comprising some 13 persistent and around 20 newly diagnosed Graves' disease patients. Findings and caveats that apply to the study as a whole: Persistent patients shared more public clonotypes among themselves (around 2,500) than newly diagnosed patients did (more than 950). Persistent disease showed preferential use of TRBV28, TRBJ1-2 and TRBJ2-5, whereas newly diagnosed disease favored TRBV20-1 and TRBJ2-1. The study examined only peripheral blood because the primary lesion, thyroid tissue, could not be accessed. Only the TCR beta chain was sequenced and analyzed. The authors noted that the small sample size was a limitation that may lower accuracy. Compared with newly diagnosed patients, patients with persistent Graves' disease had lower TCR Shannon entropy and fewer highly expanded clones, which suggests clonal expansion.

The time point label corresponds to: newly diagnosed GD, antithyroid drugs for less than 3 months. RNA was extracted from PBMCs in TRIzol for both TCR sequencing and RNA sequencing. The diagnosis of Graves' disease followed American Thyroid Association guidelines. Patients for the study were recruited at an endocrinology department in Xi'an, China. Each patient gave approximately 10 milliliters of peripheral blood, collected in an EDTA anticoagulant tube. Ficoll Paque Plus density gradient separation was used to isolate PBMCs, and no further T cell sorting was done. An Agilent 2100 Bioanalyzer and agarose gel were used to check RNA quality, while a NanoDrop 2000 measured RNA concentration. Library generation was performed with multiplex PCR. The instrument was an Illumina HiSeq 4000. CDR3 regions were amplified by Arm-PCR with iRepertoire HTBI primers to construct TCR beta libraries. Before sequencing, the PCR products went through gel purification. The authors' analysis ran thus. Gene usage analysis of CDR3 amino acid clonotypes used the approximately 62 TRBV and around 14 TRBJ segments found across samples. COPE and FqMerger were used to merge filtered high-quality paired reads into contigs. BLAST was used to align contigs to IMGT TRBV, TRBD and TRBJ reference genes, with CDR3 defined following IMGT. Any clonotype with a frequency above 0.1% was counted as a highly expanded clone. Shannon entropy served as the measure of repertoire diversity, while the Gini coefficient captured V-J evenness. Clonotypes shared by more than one individual were considered public. TCRdb ran its own pipeline on the public reads, namely fastp trimming at Q25 and MiXCR clone calling, and kept in-frame beta chains. Records with the same CDR3 protein are collapsed into one entry carrying the most frequent genes and DNA. Clone size and V and J calls follow TCRdb, not the original study. Recorded for this sample are 350,000 to 400,000 distinct CDR3 sequences; roughly 16% of them occurred a single time. The ten largest clones capture over 20% of the sample.

Separately, the same data were catalogued under a study of T cells in Graves' hyperthyroidism and ophthalmopathy. In that second paper, the authors write: Graves' hyperthyroidism was defined as stable when no progression to ophthalmopathy occurred over 18 months of follow-up. The hyperthyroidism patients were between 18 and 65 years old and newly diagnosed, with a disease duration of less than 2 months. Exclusion was applied to patients with uncontrolled infections, other autoimmune diseases, pregnancy or lactation. Clinical symptoms, serum thyroxine and TRAb, thyroid ultrasound, and orbital computed tomography formed the basis for the diagnoses. For the first round of RT-PCR on the TCR CDR3, the HTBI primer set was used together with the Qiagen OneStep RT-PCR kit. Most expanded thyroid clonotypes (frequency above 0.001) were also detected in blood, suggesting blood repertoires may reflect thyroid immune responses. A model built on a 13 V-J signature distinguished ophthalmopathy from stable hyperthyroidism, reaching roughly 88% sensitivity and under 84% specificity in cross-validation and 80%/75% in testing. In validation, the model predicted progression to ophthalmopathy with just under 71% sensitivity and 72% to 85% specificity, a median of around 6.6 months before onset. To identify TCR V-J signatures that set the groups apart, the researchers used a discovery cohort of 100 patients, made up of around 40 with Graves' ophthalmopathy and around 58 with stable Graves' hyperthyroidism. Prospective prediction of ophthalmopathy was tested in an independent validation cohort of 18 to 20 hyperthyroidism patients and approximately 17 patients who later progressed to ophthalmopathy. The 100 or so discovery patients were randomly split 7:3 into training and test sets. The study also compared thyroid tissue and blood T-cell repertoires from five or six Graves' hyperthyroidism patients. After sampling, hyperthyroidism patients received methimazole starting at 30 mg daily, and ophthalmopathy patients received high-dose intravenous methylprednisolone. Libraries were constructed in a second round of multiplex PCR, after which size selection and purification were carried out. Libraries were sequenced paired-end with 100 bp reads on an Illumina HiSeq2000. SOAPnuke was used to process the raw data, throwing out any read that contained adapters or uncalled bases, had a mean Phred below 15, or lacked an exact constant-primer or identifier match. High-quality paired reads were merged with COPE v1.2.5, and unique nucleotide sequences were defined as clonotypes. MiTCR v1.1 was used to align clonotypes to the IMGT TRBV, TRBD and TRBJ reference segments. Only V-J combinations with frequency above 0.0001, covering approximately 99% of repertoires, were analysed. A TCS score was defined as the ratio between F50 (clonal expansion) and ExV (chaos), using BLOSUM62-based TCRdist between CDR3 peptides within each V-J. Welch's t-statistics and random forest reduced roughly 500 V-J features to roughly 13, which were used in a naive Bayes classifier (R e1071). Sample size was not statistically predetermined, and investigators were not blinded to group allocation. The paper reports TCR Vbeta CDR3 sequencing of approximately 130 peripheral blood samples: fewer than 50 ophthalmopathy, over 70 hyperthyroidism and around 17 progressor patients.

Sequenced material: peripheral blood mononuclear cells (PBMCs), taken at new diagnosis, from a patient treated with antithyroid drugs. Recombination joined TRBV30 with TRBJ2-7; TRBD2 is perhaps the D gene, given 6 matching bases. This clonotype originated in a woman under 30 with Graves disease. Donor details come from another sample of the same person, matched by shared clones. The DNA reads as follows: TGTGCCTGGAGTGTCGGGGGCTCCTACGAGCAGTACTTC. Its translation reads: CAWSVGGSYEQYF. Outside the CDR3, residues come from the reference TRBV30 and TRBJ2-7 proteins, so the full variable domain is: SQTIHQWPATLVQPVGSPLSLECTVEGTSNPNLYWYRQAAGRGLQLLFYSVGIGQISSEVPQNLSASRPQDRQFILSSKKLLLSDSGFYLCAWSVGGSYEQYFGPGTRLTVT.